This entry features one TCR beta chain sequence. No cognate antigen has been identified for it. An end of the junction differs from the germline gene, which may be a read error. This specimen belongs to a study of blood T cell repertoires in COVID-19 (dated by TCRdb to about 2020). For context, the study as a whole: The collaborator samples originated in the United States, Italy and Spain and spanned the acute and convalescent phases of COVID-19. The prospective study material was composed of cDNA or gDNA derived from T cells, B-cell-depleted T cells, or PBMCs. Deeply sampled blood TCRbeta repertoires from subjects exposed to, actively infected with, or recovered from COVID-19 were included in the dataset. The repertoires were released in a freely available public database intended as a resource for research on the immune response to SARS-CoV-2. The samples were drawn from two sources: the first 160 participants of the ongoing ImmuneRACE study, and about 1,300 subjects contributed by 6 global collaborators. The sample metadata nearly always contained a de-identified subject ID, COVID-19 status, age in years and sex. Where available, HLA class I and class II types were obtained from metadata supplied by the sample provider rather than from assay-based typing.

From the cysteine through the phenylalanine, the CDR3 covers 12 amino acids. Just CDR3 DNA is preserved here, 36 bases in frame from base 1. From the germline V gene, CDR1 is SGHRS and CDR2 is YFSETQ. The collaborating institutions used their own protocols to collect whole blood in K2EDTA tubes. Collaborator samples were shipped for TCRbeta analysis as frozen whole blood, isolated PBMCs, or DNA extracted from either sample type. What the work shows at the level of the full study, not this receptor alone: The quantity of clinical and demographic metadata differed by source and by participant and was supplied without curation.

The immunoSEQ Assay, a bias-controlled multiplex PCR, was used to amplify TCRbeta CDR3 regions from genomic DNA. The published analysis was carried out like this. The number of nucleated cells in each sample was estimated from the amplification of reference gene primers within the assay. To quantify the absolute abundance of each unique TCRbeta CDR3 rearrangement, sequence reads were collapsed and filtered. Productive Simpson clonality was computed per sample as the square root of Simpson's diversity index over productive rearrangements. Here the immuneACCESS table is served through TCRdb, limited to in-frame sequences with V and J called. Missing clones are a known gap in these copies; in checked studies unresolved V genes cover under half, and the rest lacks a known reason. That table is the source of V, J and clone size, and D and trimming were worked out from the DNA. Present in this sample are about 140,000 clones, 65% to 80% of which were seen just once. Approximately 4% of the sample rests with the top ten.

This TCR was sampled from a man aged 55 to 69 with acute or convalescent COVID-19. The rearranged chain carries TRBV5-1 and TRBJ2-7, with a weak D call of TRBD2 (6 bases match). Sequences were obtained from peripheral blood. In nucleotide form, the sequence is TGCGCCAGCAGCTTAGTAGGAGGGGTCCCGATCTTC. This sequence encodes CASSLVGGVPIF.